What follows are 18 T cell receptor beta chains derived from one specimen sequenced in a study of HIV-infected patients and healthy controls. TCRdb passed the 5' RACE reads through MiXCR, listing each CDR3 protein once. Of roughly 70,000 distinct CDR3 sequences detected, less than 20% appear once; the ten largest clones hold approximately 5.4%. Sequencing was done on a sample of CD4+ T cells from blood. The receptors here all came from a human donor in good health.

The V call is TRBV10-3, the J call TRBJ2-1, with TRBD2 matching over 9 bases. The CDR3 has 16 residues. V was pared by 4 bases and J by 3 bases, with 7 bases of the junction left unmatched. Germline CDR1 ENHRY, CDR2 SYGVKD. CDR3 nucleotide sequence: TGTGCCATCAGTGTAGCCGGGACTAGCCGCTACAATGAGCAGTTCTTC. Translating it yields CAISVAGTSRYNEQFF.

The CDR3 bases are TGTGCCAGTAGTATAGGGGGACAGGGCCGTAATCAGCCCCAGCATTTT. Residues: CASSIGGQGRNQPQHF. The chain carries TRBV19 and TRBJ1-5, with TRBD1 matching 9 bases. This CDR3 contains 16 residues. The V and J ends lost 1 base and 4 bases, in that order; junction bases with no gene match: 5. Germline V CDR1 and CDR2: LNHDA, SQIVND (reference sequence).

The rearrangement uses TRBV7-2 and TRBJ2-5; TRBD1 agrees at 8 bases. CDR1 SGHTA and CDR2 FQGNSA come from the germline V gene. The V gene end was trimmed by 4 bases and the J gene end by 4 bases; junction bases not matched to a gene: 11. This CDR3 has 16 amino acids. The CDR3 DNA follows: TGTGCCAGCAGCTCACAAAGGGACAGGCGGGGAGAGACCCAGTACTTC. This gives the protein CASSSQRDRRGETQYF.

V usage is TRBV28 and J usage is TRBJ1-1; D is possibly TRBD1 (6 bases). Germline-derived CDR1 and CDR2 are MDHEN and SYDVKM. The CDR3 sequence is 14 residues long. The V gene lost 4 bases and the J gene lost 3 bases, with 12 bases spanning the gap. The CDR3 region has the DNA TGTGCCAGCAGTTCCGCCGGGGGCCACACTGAAGCTTTCTTT. This translates into CASSSAGGHTEAFF.

The chain uses TRBV7-9 and TRBJ1-1, with D possibly TRBD1 on 5 matching bases. CDR3 size: 14 residues. Germline CDR1 reads SEHNR; CDR2 reads FQNEAQ (reference sequence). The V end was cut by 2 bases, the J end by 6 bases, with 13 bases between. CDR3 bases: TGTGCCAGCAGCTTAAAAGCCTGGGACGCTGAAGCTTTCTTT. Translating it yields CASSLKAWDAEAFF.

The chain combines TRBV29-1 with TRBJ2-1; perhaps TRBD2 as D (5 bases). The CDR3 length is 13 residues. CDR1 is SQVTM, CDR2 ANQGSEA, per germline. V was shortened by 4 bases and J by 5 bases, with 12 bases between the two germline ends. CDR3 loop: CSVARGTDNEQFF. CDR3 in DNA: TGCAGCGTTGCCCGGGGTACCGACAATGAGCAGTTCTTC.

This sequence joins TRBV5-4 and TRBJ2-3; a weak D match, TRBD1 (5 bases). Trimming left V 1 base short and J 2 bases short, with 11 bases between. This CDR3 region has 15 residues. Germline V gene lookup returns CDR1 SGHNT and CDR2 YYREEE (reference sequence). The CDR3 protein is CASSLQGLPTDTQYF. CDR3 nucleotide sequence: TGTGCCAGCAGCTTGCAGGGCCTTCCCACAGATACGCAGTATTTT. Together with reference TRBV5-4 and TRBJ2-3, the CDR3 gives the full variable domain: ETGVTQSPTHLIKTRGQQVTLRCSSQSGHNTVSWYQQALGQGPQFIFQYYREEENGRGNFPPRFSGLQFPNYSSELNVNALELDDSALYLCASSLQGLPTDTQYFGPGTRLTVL.

The table lists this clonotype with many counts. The V and J genes are TRBV29-1 and TRBJ2-5; TRBD2 matches at 11 bases. Losses at the gene ends were 7 bases for V and 5 bases for J; bases not matched to a gene: 9. Germline CDR1 SQVTM, CDR2 ANQGSEA. This CDR3 region has 14 residues. The CDR3 DNA reads as TGCAGCGCCCCCCTAGCGGGAGGCCGGGAGACCCAGTACTTC. It translates to CSAPLAGGRETQYF.

This clonotype came up a few times. J is TRBJ1-4 and V is TRBV29-1; D ambiguous. This CDR3 is 12 amino acids long. CDR1 is SQVTM, CDR2 ANQGSEA, per germline. V dropped 5 bases and J dropped 8 bases, with 12 bases sitting between them. CDR3 residues: CSVTTMTEKLFF. In nucleotides, the CDR3 is TGCAGCGTTACCACGATGACCGAAAAACTGTTTTTT.

This clonotype has a handful of counts. The gene calls are TRBV13 and TRBJ1-4, with a tentative D call TRBD1 (6 bases). Germline CDR1 reads PRHDT; CDR2 reads FYEKMQ (reference sequence). The V gene lost 5 bases and the J gene lost 7 bases, with 23 bases spanning the gap. The CDR3 is 17 residues long. The CDR3 sequence: CASSVAPGGAGGEKLFF. In nucleotides, the CDR3 is TGTGCCAGCAGCGTAGCCCCGGGGGGGGCCGGGGGTGAAAAACTGTTTTTT.

This sequence joins TRBV11-2 and TRBJ2-5, with D tentatively TRBD1 (6 bases). This CDR3 is built from 16 residues. The germline V gene has CDR1 SGHAT and CDR2 FQNNGV. V dropped 4 bases and J dropped 2 bases, with 17 bases sitting between them. The CDR3 is CASSWGAGALQETQYF. CDR3 sequence (DNA): TGTGCCAGCAGCTGGGGAGCAGGGGCCTTACAAGAGACCCAGTACTTC.

A few counts support this clonotype. The chain carries TRBV5-1 and TRBJ2-1; possible D gene TRBD2, 5 bases. V was trimmed by 4 bases and J by 0 bases, leaving 11 bases between them. Germline V CDR1 and CDR2: SGHRS, YFSETQ. This CDR3 contains 15 residues. As DNA, the CDR3 is TGCGCCAGCAGCCCGCTCCGGGGCTCCTACAATGAGCAGTTCTTC. Residues: CASSPLRGSYNEQFF.

This sequence joins TRBV7-2 and TRBJ2-1; a weak D match, TRBD2 (5 bases). V gave up 7 bases and J gave up 5 bases, with 12 bases separating them. The CDR3 is made up of 13 amino acids. The V gene's germline CDR1 is SGHTA and CDR2 FQGNSA. The CDR3: CASTLSSNNEQFF. CDR3 bases: TGTGCCAGCACCCTTTCTAGCAACAATGAGCAGTTCTTC.

The chain is built from TRBV9 and TRBJ1-2; 8 nucleotides match TRBD1. The V and J ends lost 4 bases and 2 bases, in that order; junction bases with no gene match: 13. The CDR3 is made up of 17 amino acids. Germline CDR1 and CDR2: SGDLS and YYNGEE. CDR3: CASSPSRQGKRNYGYTF. Here the CDR3 DNA reads TGTGCCAGCAGCCCATCTCGACAGGGGAAAAGAAACTATGGCTACACCTTC.

The chain uses TRBV7-9 and TRBJ2-2, with D perhaps matching TRBD2 (5 bases). Germline CDR1 is SEHNR and CDR2 is FQNEAQ (reference sequence). The CDR3 sequence is 15 residues long. The ends were cut back, 0 bases at V and 2 bases at J, with 7 bases in the middle. The CDR3 DNA follows: TGTGCCAGCAGCTTAGCACGGACTAACACCGGGGAGCTGTTTTTT. Translating it yields CASSLARTNTGELFF.

This clonotype was detected a few times. The chain couples TRBV4-2 to TRBJ2-6, with 10 bases aligning to TRBD1. V shed 5 bases and J 2 bases; nucleotides not matched to a gene: 0. Germline CDR1 LGHNA, CDR2 YNFKEQ. This CDR3 contains 15 residues. The CDR3 loop reads CASSGQGAGANVLTF. CDR3 coding DNA: TGTGCCAGCAGCGGACAGGGGGCTGGGGCCAACGTCCTGACTTTC.

There are a few counts of this clonotype. This chain links TRBV20-1 with TRBJ2-1, with TRBD2 identical over 15 bases. The trim removed 3 bases at V and 5 bases at J, leaving 8 bases unmatched. The CDR3 is 17 amino acids. The germline CDR1 and CDR2 sequences are DFQATT and SNEGSKA (reference sequence). The CDR3 DNA is TGCAGTGCTAGTCTGGGACTAGCGGGAGGATCCCACAATGAGCAGTTCTTC. It translates to CSASLGLAGGSHNEQFF.

This clonotype was detected only a few times. The chain carries TRBV29-1 and TRBJ1-2, with 8 bases fitting TRBD1. The CDR3 has 12 residues. V shed 6 bases and J 4 bases; nucleotides not matched to a gene: 4. CDR1 is SQVTM and CDR2 is ANQGSEA in the germline V gene. The CDR3 DNA reads as TGCAGCGTAGCTGACAGGGGCTATGGCTACACCTTC. Protein product: CSVADRGYGYTF.